This T cell receptor (beta chain) was documented in a study of CD39 and CD103 CD8 tumor-infiltrating T cells. Points on this clone: Its antigen is not known.

There are 13 residues in the CDR3. Trimming left V 4 bases short and J 2 bases short, with 7 bases between. Germline CDR1 reads KGHSH; CDR2 reads LQKENI. Points from the study as a whole: DN TIL clonotypes largely overlapped peripheral memory CD8 repertoires, unlike DP. DP CD8 TILs seemed more oligoclonal than DN, SP and blood memory CD8.

Assay used: immunoSEQ multiplex PCR; TCRdb lists only in-frame clones, some missing. The sample shows approximately 730 clones, 60% to 75% of them seen only once. This chain connects TRBV18 to TRBJ2-3; D is unresolved. The clonotype originates from a human donor with head and neck squamous cell carcinoma. What was sequenced was CD39- CD103+ CD8+ T cells sorted from the tumor. Noted subset: CD103+CD39- single-positive CD45RA- CD8 T cells. The CDR3 sequence: CASSREFTDTQYF. The CDR3 nucleotides are TGTGCCAGCTCACGAGAATTCACAGATACGCAGTATTTT. The variable domain in full, completed from reference TRBV18 and TRBJ2-3, reads NAGVMQNPRHLVRRRGQEARLRCSPMKGHSHVYWYRQLPEEGLKFMVYLQKENIIDESGMPKERFSAEFPKEGPSILRIQQVVRGDSAAYFCASSREFTDTQYFGPGTRLTVL.